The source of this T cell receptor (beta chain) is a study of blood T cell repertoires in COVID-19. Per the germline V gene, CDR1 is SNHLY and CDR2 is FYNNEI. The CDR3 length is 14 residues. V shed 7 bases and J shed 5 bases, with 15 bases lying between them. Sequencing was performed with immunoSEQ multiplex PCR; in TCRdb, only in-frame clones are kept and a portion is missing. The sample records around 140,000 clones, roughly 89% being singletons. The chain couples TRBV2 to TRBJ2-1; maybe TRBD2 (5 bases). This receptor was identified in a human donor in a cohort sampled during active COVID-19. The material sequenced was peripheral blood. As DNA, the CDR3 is TGTGCCAGCAATGTTGGCGGGCAAGACAATGAGCAGTTCTTC. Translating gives CASNVGGQDNEQFF.